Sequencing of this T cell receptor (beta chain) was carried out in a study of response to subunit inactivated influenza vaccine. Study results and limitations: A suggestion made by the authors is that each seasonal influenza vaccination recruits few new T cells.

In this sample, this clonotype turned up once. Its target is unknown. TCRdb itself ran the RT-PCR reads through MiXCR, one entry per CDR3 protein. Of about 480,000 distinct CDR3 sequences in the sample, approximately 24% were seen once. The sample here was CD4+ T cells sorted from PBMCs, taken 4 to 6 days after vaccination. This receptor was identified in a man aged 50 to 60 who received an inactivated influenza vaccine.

CDR3 sequence: CASTSGGGPYNEQFF. The CDR3 coding sequence is TGTGCCAGCACCTCGGGGGGGGGGCCATACAATGAGCAGTTCTTC. This chain links TRBV7-9 with TRBJ2-1; 8 nucleotides match TRBD2. The CDR3 extends over 15 amino acids. The junction had 9 bases not matched to a gene; V was cut back by 7 bases and J by 4 bases. Germline V gene sequence: CDR1 SEHNR, CDR2 FQNEAQ (reference sequence).